What follows are 14 T cell receptor beta chains derived from one specimen sequenced in a study of T cells in lung cancer brain metastases. Clones were read by immunoSEQ multiplex PCR, and TCRdb kept only the in-frame ones, dropping some. The sample includes over 4,500 clones, around 83% of them seen just once. The specimen was tumor tissue from the primary lung tumor. The source of these receptors is a woman in her fifties or sixties with non-small cell lung cancer.

J is TRBJ1-5 and V is TRBV23-1; D call uncertain. TRBV23-1 is labeled an ORF, and its function is uncertain. This CDR3 has 16 amino acids. V dropped 2 bases and J dropped 6 bases, with 17 bases sitting between them. CDR3 nucleotides: TGCGCCAGCAGTCAAACCCAAACCCCGGTGGTTCAGCCCCAGCATTTT. Its translation is CASSQTQTPVVQPQHF.

The V call is TRBV27, the J call TRBJ1-6, with a weak D call TRBD1 (6 bases). This CDR3 spans 14 amino acids. Germline V gene data show CDR1 as MNHEY and CDR2 as SMNVEV (reference sequence). V lost 6 bases and J lost 5, with 11 bases in between. The CDR3 reads CASRMRGNNSPLHF. In nucleotides, the CDR3 is TGTGCCAGCAGAATGAGGGGGAATAATTCACCCCTCCACTTT.

This chain links TRBV21-1 with TRBJ1-2; the D segment call TRBD1 is taken from the table without a DNA check. TRBV21-1 is termed a pseudogene. The CDR3 totals 16 residues. The CDR3 loop reads CASSSYLQGAHYGYTF. The CDR3 coding sequence is TGTGCCAGCAGCTCTTACCTACAGGGTGCTCACTATGGCTACACCTTC.

The CDR3 nucleotides are TGTGCCAGCAGTAGCGGGAGCACAGATACGCAGTATTTT. This translates into CASSSGSTDTQYF. V gene TRBV6-4 combines with J gene TRBJ2-3; TRBD2 might be the D (6 bases). Looked up from germline, CDR1 is MRHNA and CDR2 is SNTAGT. With 5 bases removed from V and 0 bases from J, the gap between germline ends came to 6 bases. This CDR3 contains 13 residues.

V and J are TRBV10-2 and TRBJ2-7, with D possibly TRBD2 on 6 matching bases. This CDR3 region has 11 residues. Per germline, CDR1 WSHSY and CDR2 SAAADI. Trimming pared 2 bases from V and 12 bases from J, leaving 11 bases between. The CDR3 loop reads CASSELTGVYF. CDR3 nucleotides: TGCGCCAGCAGTGAGCTGACGGGAGTGTACTTC.

V is TRBV2 and J is TRBJ1-3; tentative D call: TRBD1 (5 bases). The CDR3 totals 13 residues. V lost 5 bases and J lost 14, with 19 bases in between. The V gene's germline CDR1 is SNHLY and CDR2 FYNNEI. CDR3 region: CASSYGSGTAVYF. The CDR3 bases are TGTGCCAGCAGTTACGGATCCGGGACCGCGGTATATTTT.

J is TRBJ1-2 and V is TRBV6-5, with D perhaps TRBD1 (6 bases). Germline CDR1 MNHEY, CDR2 SVGAGI. Trimming took off 2 bases at V and 3 bases at J, with 13 bases between the two ends. The length of the CDR3 is 15 residues. The CDR3 loop is CASSYTSDSDYGYTF. In DNA, the CDR3 is TGTGCCAGCAGTTACACCTCGGACAGCGACTATGGCTACACCTTC.

CDR3 amino acids: CASSSGTDNTEAFF. The CDR3 DNA reads TGCGCCAGCAGCTCCGGGACGGATAACACTGAAGCTTTCTTT. The chain uses TRBV5-1 and TRBJ1-1; TRBD1 is a possible D gene (5 bases). This CDR3 contains 14 residues. V was trimmed by 3 bases and J by 2 bases, leaving 11 bases between them. The germline gives CDR1 SGHRS, CDR2 YFSETQ.

This chain joins TRBV9 and TRBJ2-7; maybe TRBD2 (6 bases). Looked up from germline, CDR1 is SGDLS and CDR2 is YYNGEE. V was trimmed by 0 bases and J by 3 bases, leaving 13 bases between them. This CDR3 comprises 15 residues. The CDR3 DNA reads as TGTGCCAGCAGCGTAGCGGCGGGAAGCCACTACGAGCAGTACTTC. Protein sequence: CASSVAAGSHYEQYF.

The chain links TRBV19 to TRBJ2-3, with D possibly TRBD1 on 6 matching bases. V lost 5 bases and J 1 base, leaving 19 bases between the germline ends. Germline V CDR1 and CDR2: LNHDA, SQIVND (reference sequence). The CDR3 has 17 amino acids. CDR3 region: CASSSPTLGGRTDTQYF. In DNA form, the CDR3 reads TGTGCCAGTAGTTCACCCACCCTAGGGGGTCGCACAGATACGCAGTATTTT.

The chain links TRBV27 to TRBJ1-2; TRBD1 might be the D (6 bases). The germline gives CDR1 MNHEY, CDR2 SMNVEV (reference sequence). The CDR3 totals 13 residues. V shed 5 bases and J shed 5 bases, with 12 bases lying between them. The CDR3 coding sequence is TGTGCCAGCAGTCCGCTAGGGGGTTATGGCTACACCTTC. This gives the protein CASSPLGGYGYTF.

The gene calls are TRBV11-2 and TRBJ1-4; D is possibly TRBD1 (5 bases). Between the trimmed V and J ends, which lost 1 base and 7 bases, there was a span of 16 bases. The CDR3 extends over 16 amino acids. Germline-derived CDR1 and CDR2 are SGHAT and FQNNGV. The CDR3 loop reads CASSLGGTQGREKLFF. CDR3 nucleotide sequence: TGTGCCAGCAGCTTAGGTGGGACCCAAGGTCGTGAAAAACTGTTTTTT.

This clone has more than one count but fewer than ten. The rearrangement joins TRBV7-9 to TRBJ2-6; D possibly corresponds to TRBD1 (6 bases). This CDR3 has 16 residues. Germline V gene data show CDR1 as SEHNR and CDR2 as FQNEAQ (reference sequence). Trimming shortened V by 1 base and J by 2 bases, and 9 bases separated the two germline ends. This CDR3 is CASSLGAGAGANVLTF. The DNA for the CDR3 is TGTGCCAGCAGCTTAGGCGCAGGGGCTGGGGCCAACGTCCTGACTTTC.

In DNA form, the CDR3 reads TGTGCCAGCAGCCAAGACTTAGGGATCCAGCCCCAGCATTTT. This sequence encodes CASSQDLGIQPQHF. The chain has TRBV4-2 and TRBJ1-5; D call uncertain. Germline assignment: CDR1 LGHNA and CDR2 YNFKEQ. CDR3 length equals 14 residues. The V end was cut by 0 bases, the J end by 7 bases, with 10 bases between.